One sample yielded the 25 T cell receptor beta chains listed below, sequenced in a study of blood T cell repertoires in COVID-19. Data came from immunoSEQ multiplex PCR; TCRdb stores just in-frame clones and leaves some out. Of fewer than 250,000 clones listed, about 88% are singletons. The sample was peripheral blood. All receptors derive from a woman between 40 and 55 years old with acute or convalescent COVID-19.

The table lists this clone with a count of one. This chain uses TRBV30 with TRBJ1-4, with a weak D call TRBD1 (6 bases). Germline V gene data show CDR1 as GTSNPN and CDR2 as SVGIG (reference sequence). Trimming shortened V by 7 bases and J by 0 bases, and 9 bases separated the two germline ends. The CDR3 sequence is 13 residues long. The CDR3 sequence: CALTGSTNEKLFF. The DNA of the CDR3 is TGTGCCTTAACAGGGTCAACTAATGAAAAACTGTTTTTT. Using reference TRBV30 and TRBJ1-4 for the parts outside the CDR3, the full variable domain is SQTIHQWPATLVQPVGSPLSLECTVEGTSNPNLYWYRQAAGRGLQLLFYSVGIGQISSEVPQNLSASRPQDRQFILSSKKLLLSDSGFYLCALTGSTNEKLFFGSGTQLSVL.

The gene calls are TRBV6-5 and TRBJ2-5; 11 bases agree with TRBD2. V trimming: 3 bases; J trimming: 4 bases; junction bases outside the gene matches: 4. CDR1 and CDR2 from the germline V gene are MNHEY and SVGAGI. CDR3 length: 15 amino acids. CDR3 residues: CASSYSGGARETQYF. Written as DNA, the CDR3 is TGTGCCAGCAGTTATAGCGGGGGGGCCCGAGAGACCCAGTACTTC.

CDR3 sequence (DNA): TGTGCCAGCAGCCCAACCACAGGGGCTCTCGGGAACACCATATATTTT. Translating gives CASSPTTGALGNTIYF. The chain combines TRBV7-9 with TRBJ1-3, with 7 bases that match TRBD1. The CDR3 spans 16 residues. Germline CDR1 reads SEHNR; CDR2 reads FQNEAQ (reference sequence). The trim removed 5 bases at V and 7 bases at J, leaving 14 bases unmatched.

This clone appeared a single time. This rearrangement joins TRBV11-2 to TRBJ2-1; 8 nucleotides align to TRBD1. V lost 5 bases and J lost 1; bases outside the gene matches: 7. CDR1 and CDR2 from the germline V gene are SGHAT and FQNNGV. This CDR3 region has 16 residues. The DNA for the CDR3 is TGTGCCAGCAGCCTACAGGGGGAATTGTCCTACAATGAGCAGTTCTTC. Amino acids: CASSLQGELSYNEQFF.

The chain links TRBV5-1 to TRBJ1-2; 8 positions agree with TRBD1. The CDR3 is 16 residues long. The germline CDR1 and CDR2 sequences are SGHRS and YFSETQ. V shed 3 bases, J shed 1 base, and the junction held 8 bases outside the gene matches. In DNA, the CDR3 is TGCGCCAGCAGCTGGACAGGGCCCTCCCGTAACTATGGCTACACCTTC. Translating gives CASSWTGPSRNYGYTF. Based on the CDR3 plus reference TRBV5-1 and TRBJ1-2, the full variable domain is KAGVTQTPRYLIKTRGQQVTLSCSPISGHRSVSWYQQTPGQGLQFLFEYFSETQRNKGNFPGRFSGRQFSNSRSEMNVSTLELGDSALYLCASSWTGPSRNYGYTFGSGTRLTVV.

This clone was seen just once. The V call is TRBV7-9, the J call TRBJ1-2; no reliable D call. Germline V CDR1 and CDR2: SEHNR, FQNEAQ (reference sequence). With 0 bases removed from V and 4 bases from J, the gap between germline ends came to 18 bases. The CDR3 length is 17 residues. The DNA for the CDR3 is TGTGCCAGCAGCTTAGCCAACGGGTTTCAAACGGTCTATGGCTACACCTTC. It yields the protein CASSLANGFQTVYGYTF. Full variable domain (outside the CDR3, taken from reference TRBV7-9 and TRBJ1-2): DTGVSQNPRHKITKRGQNVTFRCDPISEHNRLYWYRQTLGQGPEFLTYFQNEAQLEKSRLLSDRFSAERPKGSFSTLEIQRTEQGDSAMYLCASSLANGFQTVYGYTFGSGTRLTVV.

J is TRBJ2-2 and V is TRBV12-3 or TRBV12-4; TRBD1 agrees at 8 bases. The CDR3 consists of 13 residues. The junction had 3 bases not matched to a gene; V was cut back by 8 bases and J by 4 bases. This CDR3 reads CASGTGGTGELFF. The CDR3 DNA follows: TGTGCCAGCGGAACAGGGGGCACCGGGGAGCTGTTTTTT.

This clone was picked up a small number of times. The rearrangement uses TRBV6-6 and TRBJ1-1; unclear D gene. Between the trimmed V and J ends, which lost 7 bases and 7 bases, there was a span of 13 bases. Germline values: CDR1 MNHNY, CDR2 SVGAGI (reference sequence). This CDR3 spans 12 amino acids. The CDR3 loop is CASTTKESEAFF. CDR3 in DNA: TGTGCCAGCACCACCAAGGAGAGTGAAGCTTTCTTT.

CDR3 amino acids: CASSPPRSGYTF. The CDR3 DNA reads TGTGCCAGCAGTCCCCCAAGGAGCGGCTACACCTTC. The genes are TRBV12-3 or TRBV12-4 and TRBJ1-2; D is unclear. The CDR3 sequence is 12 residues long. Trimming took 5 bases from V and 8 from J, leaving 12 bases between them.

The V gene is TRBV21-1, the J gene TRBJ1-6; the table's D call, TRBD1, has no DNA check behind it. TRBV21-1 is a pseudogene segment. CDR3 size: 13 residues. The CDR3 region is CASTEGGNSPLHF. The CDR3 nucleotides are TGTGCCAGCACGGAAGGGGGTAATTCACCCCTCCACTTT.

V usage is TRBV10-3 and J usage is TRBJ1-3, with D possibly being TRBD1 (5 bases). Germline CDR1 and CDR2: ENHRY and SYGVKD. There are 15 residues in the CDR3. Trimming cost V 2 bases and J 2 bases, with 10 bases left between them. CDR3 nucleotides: TGTGCCATCAGTGAGCTTCGACAGCCTGGAAACACCATATATTTT. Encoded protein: CAISELRQPGNTIYF.

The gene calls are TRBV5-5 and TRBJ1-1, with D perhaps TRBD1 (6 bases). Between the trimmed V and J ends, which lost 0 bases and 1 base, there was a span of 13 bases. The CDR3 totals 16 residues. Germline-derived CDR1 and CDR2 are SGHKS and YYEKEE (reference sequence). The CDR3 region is CASSLGGGRWNTEAFF. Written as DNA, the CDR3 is TGTGCCAGCAGCTTGGGAGGGGGACGGTGGAACACTGAAGCTTTCTTT.

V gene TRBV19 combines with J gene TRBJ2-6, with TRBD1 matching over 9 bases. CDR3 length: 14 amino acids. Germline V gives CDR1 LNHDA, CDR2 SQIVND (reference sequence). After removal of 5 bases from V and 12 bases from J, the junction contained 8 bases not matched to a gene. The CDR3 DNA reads TGTGCCAGTAGTCCAGGGACAGGGCTTGCCGTCCTGACTTTC. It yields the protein CASSPGTGLAVLTF.

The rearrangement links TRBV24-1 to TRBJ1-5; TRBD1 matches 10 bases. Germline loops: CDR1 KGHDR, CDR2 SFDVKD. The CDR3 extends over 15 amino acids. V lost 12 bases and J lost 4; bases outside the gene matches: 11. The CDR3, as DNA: TGTGCCCCGCAGACCGGGACAGGGGCAAATCAGCCCCAGCATTTT. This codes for CAPQTGTGANQPQHF.

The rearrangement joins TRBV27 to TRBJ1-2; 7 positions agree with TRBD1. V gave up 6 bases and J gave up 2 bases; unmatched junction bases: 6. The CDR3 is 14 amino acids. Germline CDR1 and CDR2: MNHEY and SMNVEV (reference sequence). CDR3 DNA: TGTGCCAGCAGCCCGACAGGGCCAAACTATGGCTACACCTTC. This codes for CASSPTGPNYGYTF.

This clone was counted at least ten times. The CDR3 region is CASSLGQGAKARNYTGELFF. The CDR3 DNA sequence: TGCGCCAGCAGTTTAGGACAGGGGGCAAAAGCAAGGAACTACACCGGGGAGCTGTTTTTT. The V call is TRBV10-1, the J call TRBJ2-2, with 11 nucleotides matching TRBD1. V was pared by 5 bases and J by 3 bases, with 17 bases of the junction left unmatched. The CDR3 has 20 amino acids. CDR1 and CDR2 from the germline V gene are WNHNN and SYGVQD (reference sequence).

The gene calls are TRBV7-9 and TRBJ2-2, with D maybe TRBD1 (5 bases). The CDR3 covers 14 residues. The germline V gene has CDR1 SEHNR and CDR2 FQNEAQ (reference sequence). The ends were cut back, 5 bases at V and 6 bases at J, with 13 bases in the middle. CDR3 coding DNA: TGTGCCAGCAGCCCCAGGGTCGGTTCCGGGGAGCTGTTTTTT. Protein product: CASSPRVGSGELFF.

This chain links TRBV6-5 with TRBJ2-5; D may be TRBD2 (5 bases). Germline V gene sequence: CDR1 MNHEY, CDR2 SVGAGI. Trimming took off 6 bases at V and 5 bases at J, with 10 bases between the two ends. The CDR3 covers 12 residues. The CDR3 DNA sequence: TGTGCCAGCAGGACGACGGGGGAGACCCAGTACTTC. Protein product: CASRTTGETQYF.

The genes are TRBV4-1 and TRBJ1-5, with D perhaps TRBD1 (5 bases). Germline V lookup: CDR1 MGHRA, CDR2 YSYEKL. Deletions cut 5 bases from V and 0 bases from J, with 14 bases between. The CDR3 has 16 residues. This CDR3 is CASSAGVQYSNQPQHF. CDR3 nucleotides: TGCGCCAGCAGCGCGGGGGTGCAGTATAGCAATCAGCCCCAGCATTTT.

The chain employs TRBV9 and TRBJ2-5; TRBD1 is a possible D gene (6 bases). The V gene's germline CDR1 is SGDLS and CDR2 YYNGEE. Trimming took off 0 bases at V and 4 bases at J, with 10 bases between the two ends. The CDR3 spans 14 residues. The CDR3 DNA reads TGTGCCAGCAGCGTAGGGACAGTAATAGAGACCCAGTACTTC. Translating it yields CASSVGTVIETQYF.

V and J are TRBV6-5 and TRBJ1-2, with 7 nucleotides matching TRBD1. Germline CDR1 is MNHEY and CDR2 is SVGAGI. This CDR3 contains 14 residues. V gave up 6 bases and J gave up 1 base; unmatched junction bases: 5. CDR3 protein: CASRTGTGNYGYTF. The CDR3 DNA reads TGTGCCAGCAGGACAGGGACGGGTAACTATGGCTACACCTTC.

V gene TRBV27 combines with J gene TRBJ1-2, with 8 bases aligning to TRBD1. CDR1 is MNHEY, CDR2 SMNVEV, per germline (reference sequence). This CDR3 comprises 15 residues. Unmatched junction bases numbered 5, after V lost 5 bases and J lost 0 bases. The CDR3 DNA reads TGTGCCAGCAGTGACACAGGGGGAGCTAACTATGGCTACACCTTC. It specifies CASSDTGGANYGYTF.

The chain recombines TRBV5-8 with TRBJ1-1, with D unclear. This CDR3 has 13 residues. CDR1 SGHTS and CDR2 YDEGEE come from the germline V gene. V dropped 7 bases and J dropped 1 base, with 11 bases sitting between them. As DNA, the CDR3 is TGTGCCAGCCGCCGTAGCGGGAACACTGAAGCTTTCTTT. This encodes CASRRSGNTEAFF.

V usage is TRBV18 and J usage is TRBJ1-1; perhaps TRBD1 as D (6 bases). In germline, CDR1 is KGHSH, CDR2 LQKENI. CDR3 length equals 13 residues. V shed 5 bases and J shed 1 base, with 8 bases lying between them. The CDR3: CASSATGNTEAFF. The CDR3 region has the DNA TGTGCCAGCTCAGCGACAGGGAACACTGAAGCTTTCTTT.

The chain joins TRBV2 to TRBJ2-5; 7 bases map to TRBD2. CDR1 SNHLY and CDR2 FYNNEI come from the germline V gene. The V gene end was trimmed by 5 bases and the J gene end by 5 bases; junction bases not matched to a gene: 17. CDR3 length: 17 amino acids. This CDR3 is CASSPFWSSPGGETQYF. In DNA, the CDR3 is TGTGCCAGCAGTCCCTTCTGGTCCTCGCCCGGGGGGGAGACCCAGTACTTC.